This T cell receptor beta chain was recorded in a study of STAT5B mutations in CD4+ large granular lymphocyte leukemia. This was a survey-level run. Assay: immunoSEQ multiplex PCR; the TCRdb copy retains only in-frame clones and omits some. The sample has over 35,000 clones, roughly 81% seen once. Germline-derived CDR1 and CDR2 are SSHAT and FNYEAQ (reference sequence). CDR3 length equals 17 residues. In regard to this clone: Its antigen remains unknown. The junction departs from the called germline gene at one end, perhaps through a read error.

Findings and limits, study-wide: No patients shared main leukemic clonotypes, though roughly 25% appeared at low frequency elsewhere. TRBV06-family usage was enriched in top patient clones (8/27) versus controls (2/35).

This clonotype was obtained from a human donor in good health. V usage is TRBV7-7 and J usage is TRBJ2-3; 13 bases agree with TRBD2. The sequenced material came from CD4+ T cells from blood buffy coats. In nucleotides, the CDR3 is TGTGCTAGCAGCTTAGGACTAGCGGGAGACCGCACAGATACGCAGTATTTT. Residues: CASSLGLAGDRTDTQYF.